Listed here is a single T cell receptor (beta chain). Its antigen is currently unknown. Possible read error: a much larger clone is one base away. The data originate from a study of prognosis after radiotherapy for stage I lung cancer. The CDR3 is made up of 13 amino acids. Germline V gives CDR1 DFQATT, CDR2 SNEGSKA (reference sequence). Study conclusions and caveats: Reportedly, TRBV and TRBJ gene usage varied with metastasis presence.

Genomic DNA was subjected to two-round multiplex PCR for amplification of TCR beta CDR3. The first round of PCR was done with primers that matched each TRBV and TRBJ gene. Each CDR3 protein is one row after TCRdb ran MiXCR on the multiplex PCR reads. Of roughly 30,000 distinct CDR3 sequences listed, about 34% are singletons. The clonotype originates from a donor older than 45 with non-small cell lung cancer. This rearrangement joins TRBV20-1 to TRBJ2-1; unclear D gene. This material consisted of PBMCs, taken before or after stereotactic body radiation therapy (not recorded which). This chain's CDR3 is CNASSRAYNDQFF. For the CDR3, the DNA is TGCAATGCTAGTAGCCGCGCCTACAATGACCAGTTCTTC.